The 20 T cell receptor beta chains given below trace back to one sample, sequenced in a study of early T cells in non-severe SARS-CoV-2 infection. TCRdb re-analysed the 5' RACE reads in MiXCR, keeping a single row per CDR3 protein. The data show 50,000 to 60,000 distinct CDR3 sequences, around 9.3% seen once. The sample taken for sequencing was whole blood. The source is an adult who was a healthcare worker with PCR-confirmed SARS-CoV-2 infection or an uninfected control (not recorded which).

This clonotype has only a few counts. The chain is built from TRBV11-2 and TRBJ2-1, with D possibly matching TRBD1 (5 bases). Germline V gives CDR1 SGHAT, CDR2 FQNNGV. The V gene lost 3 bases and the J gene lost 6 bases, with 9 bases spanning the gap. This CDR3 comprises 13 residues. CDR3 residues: CASSFQGGNEQFF. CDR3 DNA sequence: TGTGCCAGCAGCTTCCAGGGTGGCAATGAGCAGTTCTTC.

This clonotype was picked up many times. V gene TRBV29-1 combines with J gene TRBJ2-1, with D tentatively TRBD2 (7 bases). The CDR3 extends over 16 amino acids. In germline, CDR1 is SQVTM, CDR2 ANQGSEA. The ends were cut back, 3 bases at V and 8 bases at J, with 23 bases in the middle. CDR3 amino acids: CSVDSPAGAPWDEQFF. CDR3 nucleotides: TGCAGCGTTGATTCTCCGGCGGGGGCCCCCTGGGATGAGCAGTTCTTC.

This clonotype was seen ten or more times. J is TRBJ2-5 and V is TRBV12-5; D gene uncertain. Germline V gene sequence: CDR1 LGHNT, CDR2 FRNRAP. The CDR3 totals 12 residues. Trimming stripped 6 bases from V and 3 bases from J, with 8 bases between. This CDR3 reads CASGLEKETQYF. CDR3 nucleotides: TGTGCTAGTGGCCTGGAGAAAGAGACCCAGTACTTC.

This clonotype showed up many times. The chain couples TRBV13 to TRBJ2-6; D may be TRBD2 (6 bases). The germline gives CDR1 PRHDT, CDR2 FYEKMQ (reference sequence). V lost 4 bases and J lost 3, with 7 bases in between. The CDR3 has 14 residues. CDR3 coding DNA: TGTGCCAGCAGCTACGGGGGTGGGGCCAACGTCCTGACTTTC. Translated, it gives CASSYGGGANVLTF.

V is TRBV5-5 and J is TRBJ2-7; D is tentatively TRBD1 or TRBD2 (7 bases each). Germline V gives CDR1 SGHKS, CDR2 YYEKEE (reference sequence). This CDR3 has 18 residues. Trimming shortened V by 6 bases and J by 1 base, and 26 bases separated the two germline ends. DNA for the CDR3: TGTGCCAGCACCCAAGGCCCCCGGGGAGGGGGCACATCCTACGAGCAGTACTTC. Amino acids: CASTQGPRGGGTSYEQYF.

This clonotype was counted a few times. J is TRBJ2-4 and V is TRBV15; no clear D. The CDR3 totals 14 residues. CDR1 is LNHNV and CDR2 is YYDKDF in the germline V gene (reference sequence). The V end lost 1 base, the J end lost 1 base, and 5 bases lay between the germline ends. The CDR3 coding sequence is TGTGCCACCAGCAGAGTTGAGGCCAAAAACATTCAGTACTTC. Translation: CATSRVEAKNIQYF.

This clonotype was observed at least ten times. CDR3 protein: CARGVRTGYTGELFF. As DNA, the CDR3 is TGTGCCAGGGGGGTCCGGACAGGGTATACCGGGGAGCTGTTTTTT. J is TRBJ2-2 and V is TRBV2, with 8 bases matching TRBD1. The V gene's germline CDR1 is SNHLY and CDR2 FYNNEI. V lost 9 bases to trimming and J lost 5 bases; unmatched junction nucleotides: 11. The CDR3 contains 15 residues.

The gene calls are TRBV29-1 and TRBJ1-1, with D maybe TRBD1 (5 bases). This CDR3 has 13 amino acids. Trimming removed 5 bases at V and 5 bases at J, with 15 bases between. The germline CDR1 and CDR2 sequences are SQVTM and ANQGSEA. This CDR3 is CSVSREMGTEAFF. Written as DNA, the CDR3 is TGCAGCGTTTCCAGGGAAATGGGGACTGAAGCTTTCTTT.

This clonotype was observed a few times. The CDR3 here is CASSLVRNTEAFF. The CDR3 bases are TGTGCCAGCAGCTTAGTCAGAAACACTGAAGCTTTCTTT. The V and J genes are TRBV5-8 and TRBJ1-1, with D hard to call. In germline, CDR1 is SGHTS, CDR2 YDEGEE. This CDR3 spans 13 amino acids. The V gene lost 2 bases and the J gene lost 2 bases, with 7 bases spanning the gap.

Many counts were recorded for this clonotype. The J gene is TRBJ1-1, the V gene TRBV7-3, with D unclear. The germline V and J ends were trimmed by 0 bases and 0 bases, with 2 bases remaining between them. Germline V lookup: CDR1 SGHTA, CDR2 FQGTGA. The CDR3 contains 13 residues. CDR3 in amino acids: CASSLTVNTEAFF. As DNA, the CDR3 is TGTGCCAGCAGCTTAACGGTGAACACTGAAGCTTTCTTT.

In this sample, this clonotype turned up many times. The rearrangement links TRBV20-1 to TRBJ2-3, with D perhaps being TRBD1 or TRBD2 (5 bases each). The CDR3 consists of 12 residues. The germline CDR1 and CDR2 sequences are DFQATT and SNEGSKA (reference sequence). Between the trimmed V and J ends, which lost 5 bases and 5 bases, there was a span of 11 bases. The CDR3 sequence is CSARDGRDTQYF. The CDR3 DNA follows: TGCAGTGCTCGGGACGGCCGAGATACGCAGTATTTT.

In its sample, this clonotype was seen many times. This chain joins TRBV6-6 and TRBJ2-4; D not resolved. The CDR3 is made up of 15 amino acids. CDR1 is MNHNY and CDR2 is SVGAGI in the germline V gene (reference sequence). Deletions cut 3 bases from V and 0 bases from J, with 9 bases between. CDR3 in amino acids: CASSYVLEAKNIQYF. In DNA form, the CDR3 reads TGTGCCAGCAGTTATGTTCTCGAAGCCAAAAACATTCAGTACTTC.

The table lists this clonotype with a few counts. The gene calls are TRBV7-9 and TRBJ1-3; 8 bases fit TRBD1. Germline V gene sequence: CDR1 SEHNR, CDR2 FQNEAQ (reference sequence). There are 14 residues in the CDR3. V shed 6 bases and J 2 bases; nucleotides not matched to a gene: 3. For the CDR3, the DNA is TGTGCCAGCAGTTCACAGGGGGCTGGAAACACCATATATTTT. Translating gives CASSSQGAGNTIYF.

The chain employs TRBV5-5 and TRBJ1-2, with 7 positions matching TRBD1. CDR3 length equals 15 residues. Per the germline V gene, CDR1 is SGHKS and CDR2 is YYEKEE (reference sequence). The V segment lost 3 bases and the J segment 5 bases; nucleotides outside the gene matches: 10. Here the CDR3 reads CASSWGDSGLYGYTF. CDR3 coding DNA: TGTGCCAGCAGCTGGGGGGACAGCGGCCTTTATGGCTACACCTTC.

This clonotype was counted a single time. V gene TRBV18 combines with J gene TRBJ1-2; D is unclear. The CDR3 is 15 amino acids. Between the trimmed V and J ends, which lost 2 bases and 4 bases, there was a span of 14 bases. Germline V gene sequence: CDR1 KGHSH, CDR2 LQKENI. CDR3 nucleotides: TGTGCCAGCTCACCATCCGCTAGGAAAACCTATGGCTACACCTTC. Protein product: CASSPSARKTYGYTF. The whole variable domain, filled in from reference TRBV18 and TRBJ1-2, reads NAGVMQNPRHLVRRRGQEARLRCSPMKGHSHVYWYRQLPEEGLKFMVYLQKENIIDESGMPKERFSAEFPKEGPSILRIQQVVRGDSAAYFCASSPSARKTYGYTFGSGTRLTVV.

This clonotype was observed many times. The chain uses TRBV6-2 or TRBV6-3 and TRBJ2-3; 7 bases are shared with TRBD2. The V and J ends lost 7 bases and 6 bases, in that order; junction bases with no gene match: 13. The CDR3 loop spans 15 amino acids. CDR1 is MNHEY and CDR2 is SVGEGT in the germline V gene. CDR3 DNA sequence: TGTGCCAGCACTGACGGACTAGAGATATCCGATACGCAGTATTTT. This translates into CASTDGLEISDTQYF.

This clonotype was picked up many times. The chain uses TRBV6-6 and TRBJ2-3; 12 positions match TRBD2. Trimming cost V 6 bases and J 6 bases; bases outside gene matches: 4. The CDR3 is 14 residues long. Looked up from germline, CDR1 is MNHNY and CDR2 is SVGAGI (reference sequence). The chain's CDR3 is CASSPSGGADTQYF. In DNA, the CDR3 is TGTGCCAGCAGCCCTAGCGGGGGGGCGGATACGCAGTATTTT.

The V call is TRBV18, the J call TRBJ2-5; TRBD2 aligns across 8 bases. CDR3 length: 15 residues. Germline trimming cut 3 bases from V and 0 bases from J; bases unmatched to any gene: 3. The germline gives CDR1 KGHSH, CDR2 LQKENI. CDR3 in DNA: TGTGCCAGCTCACCGCGGCGGGGGGACCAAGAGACCCAGTACTTC. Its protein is CASSPRRGDQETQYF.

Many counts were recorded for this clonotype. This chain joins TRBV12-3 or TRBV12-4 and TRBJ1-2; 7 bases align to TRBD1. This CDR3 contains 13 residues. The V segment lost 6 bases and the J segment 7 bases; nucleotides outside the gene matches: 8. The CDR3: CASRAQGSGGYTF. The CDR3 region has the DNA TGTGCCAGCAGAGCACAGGGGTCCGGTGGCTACACCTTC.

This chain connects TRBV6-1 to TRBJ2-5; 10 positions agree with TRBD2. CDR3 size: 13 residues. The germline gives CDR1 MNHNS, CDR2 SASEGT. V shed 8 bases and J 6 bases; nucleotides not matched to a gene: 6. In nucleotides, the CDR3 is TGTGCCAGCGAGCGGGGGGGCCCAAAGACCCAGTACTTC. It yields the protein CASERGGPKTQYF.